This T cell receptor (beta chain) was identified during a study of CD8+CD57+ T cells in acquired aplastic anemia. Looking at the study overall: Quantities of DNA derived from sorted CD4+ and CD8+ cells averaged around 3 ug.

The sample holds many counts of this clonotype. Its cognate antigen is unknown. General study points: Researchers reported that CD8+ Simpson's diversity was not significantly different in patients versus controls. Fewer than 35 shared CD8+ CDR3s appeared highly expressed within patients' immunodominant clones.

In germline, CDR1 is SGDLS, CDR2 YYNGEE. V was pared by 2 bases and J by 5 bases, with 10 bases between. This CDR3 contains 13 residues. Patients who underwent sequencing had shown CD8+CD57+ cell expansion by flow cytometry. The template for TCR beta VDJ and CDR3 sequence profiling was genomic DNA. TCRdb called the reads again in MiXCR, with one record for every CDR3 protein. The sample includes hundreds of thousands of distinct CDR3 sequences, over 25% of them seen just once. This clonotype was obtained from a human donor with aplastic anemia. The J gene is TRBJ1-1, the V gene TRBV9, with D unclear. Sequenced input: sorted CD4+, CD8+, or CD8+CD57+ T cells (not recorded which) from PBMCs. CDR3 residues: CASSVSGSTEAFF. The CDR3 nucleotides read TGTGCCAGCAGCGTCTCGGGTTCAACTGAAGCTTTCTTT.